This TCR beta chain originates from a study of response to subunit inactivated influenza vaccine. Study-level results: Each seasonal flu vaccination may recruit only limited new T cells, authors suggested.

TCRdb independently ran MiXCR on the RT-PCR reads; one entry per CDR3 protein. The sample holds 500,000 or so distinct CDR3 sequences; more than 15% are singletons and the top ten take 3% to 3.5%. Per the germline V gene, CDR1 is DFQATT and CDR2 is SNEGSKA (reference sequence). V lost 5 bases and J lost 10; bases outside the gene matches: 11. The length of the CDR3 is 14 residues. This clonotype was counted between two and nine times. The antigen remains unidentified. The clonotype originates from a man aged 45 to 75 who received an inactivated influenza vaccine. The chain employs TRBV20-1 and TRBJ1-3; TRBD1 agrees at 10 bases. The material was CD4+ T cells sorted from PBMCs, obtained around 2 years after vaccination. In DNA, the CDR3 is TGCAGTGCTGCCGCGGGACAGGGGATGGGGACCATATATTTT. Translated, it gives CSAAAGQGMGTIYF.